Below, 8 T cell receptor beta chains from the same sample are listed, as sequenced in a study of neurological immune-mediated disorders. TCRdb reanalysed the 5' RACE reads using MiXCR and keeps one entry per CDR3 protein. The sample has around 33,000 distinct CDR3 sequences, around a quarter seen once. The sample consisted of CD4+ T cells from blood. The receptors were gathered from a man aged 45 to 65 with HTLV-1-associated myelopathy (HAM/TSP).

Ten or more counts support this clonotype. The CDR3 sequence is CASSRDPFGNQPQHF. The DNA for the CDR3 is TGTGCCAGCAGCCGGGACCCCTTCGGTAATCAGCCCCAGCATTTT. The chain recombines TRBV27 with TRBJ1-5; a possible D gene is TRBD1 (5 bases). CDR1 MNHEY and CDR2 SMNVEV come from the germline V gene (reference sequence). V gave up 6 bases and J gave up 4 bases, with 16 bases separating them. The CDR3 length is 15 residues.

On this clonotype itself: The junction does not match germline at one end; this may be a read error. The rearrangement joins TRBV2 to TRBJ2-2; D is unresolved. Germline CDR1 reads SNHLY; CDR2 reads FYNNEI. This CDR3 spans 14 amino acids. CDR3 DNA sequence: TGTGCCAGCACACACAATACGAACACCTGGGAGCTGTTTTTT. The encoded protein is CASTHNTNTWELFF.

In its sample, this clonotype was seen many times. This sequence joins TRBV18 and TRBJ2-7, with TRBD1 matching over 8 bases. CDR1 KGHSH and CDR2 LQKENI come from the germline V gene. The junction had 10 bases not matched to a gene; V was cut back by 3 bases and J by 6 bases. The CDR3 loop spans 15 amino acids. The DNA of the CDR3 is TGTGCCAGCTCACCGCTCGGACAGGGTTACCTCGAGCAGTACTTC. Encoded protein: CASSPLGQGYLEQYF.

Many counts were recorded for this clonotype. This chain uses TRBV7-9 with TRBJ2-7, with D tentatively TRBD2 (5 bases). The CDR3 is made up of 16 amino acids. Deletions cut 5 bases from V and 2 bases from J, with 19 bases between. Germline CDR1 is SEHNR and CDR2 is FQNEAQ (reference sequence). The CDR3 bases are TGTGCCAGCAGCCTCCTCCTTCGGTCGCGGGCCTACGAGCAGTACTTC. Translating gives CASSLLLRSRAYEQYF.

This clonotype was recorded many times. This chain uses TRBV19 with TRBJ2-1; D unresolved. This CDR3 comprises 13 residues. Germline loops: CDR1 LNHDA, CDR2 SQIVND (reference sequence). V was trimmed by 5 bases and J by 9 bases, leaving 14 bases between them. CDR3 DNA: TGTGCCAGTAGTCCTGGGCCTCGTCGTGAGCAGTTCTTC. This translates into CASSPGPRREQFF. Full variable domain (outside the CDR3, taken from reference TRBV19 and TRBJ2-1): DGGITQSPKYLFRKEGQNVTLSCEQNLNHDAMYWYRQDPGQGLRLIYYSQIVNDFQKGDIAEGYSVSREKKESFPLTVTSAQKNPTAFYLCASSPGPRREQFFGPGTRLTVL.

This clonotype showed up many times. V gene TRBV12-3 or TRBV12-4 combines with J gene TRBJ1-1; D remains ambiguous. Trimming took off 7 bases at V and 0 bases at J, with 3 bases between the two ends. CDR3 length equals 11 residues. CDR3 region: CASKLNTEAFF. In DNA form, the CDR3 reads TGTGCCAGCAAACTGAACACTGAAGCTTTCTTT.

This clonotype was picked up many times. This chain links TRBV7-8 with TRBJ2-1; D possibly corresponds to TRBD2 (6 bases). CDR1 is SGHVS and CDR2 is FQNEAQ in the germline V gene. V shed 1 base and J shed 15 bases, with 16 bases lying between them. CDR3 length: 13 amino acids. For the CDR3, the DNA is TGTGCCAGCAGCTTAGGGGGGGACGGTCGGGGGTTCTTC. This sequence encodes CASSLGGDGRGFF.

To note about this clonotype: One end of the junction is discordant with germline, which a read error may explain. The genes are TRBV5-1 and TRBJ2-2, with TRBD2 matching 11 bases. Per germline, CDR1 SGHRS and CDR2 YFSETQ. The CDR3 has 16 residues. The CDR3 region is CTSSPRTSGFTGEMFF. The CDR3 DNA follows: TGCACCAGCAGCCCCAGGACTAGCGGGTTTACCGGGGAGATGTTTTTT.